These 3 T cell receptor beta chains originate from one sample sequenced in a study of blood T cell repertoires in COVID-19. TCRdb keeps only in-frame clones here, not all; method: immunoSEQ multiplex PCR. Of about 54,000 clones listed, about nine tenths are singletons. Sample: peripheral blood. The receptors shown here come from a man aged 45-65 years with active COVID-19.

The V and J genes are TRBV28 and TRBJ1-2; 9 positions agree with TRBD1. There are 13 residues in the CDR3. The ends lost 7 bases at V and 5 bases at J; junction bases unmatched: 5. CDR1 is MDHEN, CDR2 SYDVKM, per germline. The CDR3 DNA reads TGTGCCAGCAAAACCGGGACAGGGTATGGCTACACCTTC. It yields the protein CASKTGTGYGYTF.

The chain uses TRBV29-1 and TRBJ2-5, with 8 bases fitting TRBD2. This CDR3 is 14 amino acids long. The germline CDR1 and CDR2 sequences are SQVTM and ANQGSEA. With 4 bases clipped from V and 4 bases from J, the junction kept 8 bases outside the gene matches. DNA of the CDR3: TGCAGCGTTGGGACATCGGGAGGGAGAGAGACCCAGTACTTC. Translating it yields CSVGTSGGRETQYF.

V is TRBV4-1 and J is TRBJ2-5, with TRBD2 matching 8 bases. CDR3 size: 15 residues. Germline V gene lookup returns CDR1 MGHRA and CDR2 YSYEKL. Trimming cost V 1 base and J 0 bases; bases outside gene matches: 1. CDR3 protein: CASSQAGGDQETQYF. Written as DNA, the CDR3 is TGCGCCAGCAGCCAAGCCGGGGGGGACCAAGAGACCCAGTACTTC.